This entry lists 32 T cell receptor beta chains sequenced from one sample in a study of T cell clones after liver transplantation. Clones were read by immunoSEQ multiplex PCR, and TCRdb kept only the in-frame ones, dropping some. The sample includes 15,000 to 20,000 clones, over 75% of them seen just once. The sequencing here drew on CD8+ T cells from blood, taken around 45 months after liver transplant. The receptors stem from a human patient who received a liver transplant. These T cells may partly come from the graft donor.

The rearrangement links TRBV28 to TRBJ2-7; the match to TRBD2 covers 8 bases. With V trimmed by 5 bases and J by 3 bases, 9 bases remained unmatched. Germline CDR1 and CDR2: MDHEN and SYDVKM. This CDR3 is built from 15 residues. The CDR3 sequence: CASSPGVAGIYEQYF. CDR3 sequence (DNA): TGTGCCAGCAGTCCTGGGGTAGCGGGGATCTACGAGCAGTACTTC. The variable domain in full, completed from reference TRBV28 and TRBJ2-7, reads DVKVTQSSRYLVKRTGEKVFLECVQDMDHENMFWYRQDPGLGLRLIYFSYDVKMKEKGDIPEGYSVSREKKERFSLILESASTNQTSMYLCASSPGVAGIYEQYFGPGTRLTVT.

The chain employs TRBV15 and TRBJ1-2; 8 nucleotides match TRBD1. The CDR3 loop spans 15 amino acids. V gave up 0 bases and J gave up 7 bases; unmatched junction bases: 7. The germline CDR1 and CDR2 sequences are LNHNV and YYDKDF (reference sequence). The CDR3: CATSRDGQGARGYTF. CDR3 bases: TGTGCCACCAGCAGAGATGGCCAGGGGGCTCGTGGCTACACCTTC.

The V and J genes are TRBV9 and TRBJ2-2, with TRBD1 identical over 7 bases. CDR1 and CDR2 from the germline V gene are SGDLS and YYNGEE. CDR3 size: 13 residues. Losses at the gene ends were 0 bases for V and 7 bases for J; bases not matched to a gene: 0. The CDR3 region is CASSVGDSGELFF. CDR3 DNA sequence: TGTGCCAGCAGCGTAGGGGACAGCGGGGAGCTGTTTTTT.

CDR3 region: CASSLGTSSYEQYF. The DNA for the CDR3 is TGTGCCAGCAGTCTCGGGACTAGCAGTTACGAGCAGTACTTC. V gene TRBV6-1 combines with J gene TRBJ2-7; TRBD2 agrees at 9 bases. Losses at the gene ends were 5 bases for V and 4 bases for J; bases not matched to a gene: 6. Germline loops: CDR1 MNHNS, CDR2 SASEGT. This CDR3 comprises 14 residues.

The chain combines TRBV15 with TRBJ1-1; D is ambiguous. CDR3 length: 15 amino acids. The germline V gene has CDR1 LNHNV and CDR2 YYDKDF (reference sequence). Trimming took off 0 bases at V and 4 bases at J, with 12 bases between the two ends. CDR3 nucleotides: TGTGCCACCAGCAGAGATTATCAGGAGGTCACTGAAGCTTTCTTT. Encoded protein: CATSRDYQEVTEAFF.

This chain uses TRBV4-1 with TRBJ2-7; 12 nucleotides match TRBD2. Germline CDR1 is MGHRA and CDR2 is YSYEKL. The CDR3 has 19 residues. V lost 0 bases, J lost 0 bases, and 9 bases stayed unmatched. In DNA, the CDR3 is TGCGCCAGCAGCCAAGACCCCGGGACTAGCGGGTCTGTCTCCTACGAGCAGTACTTC. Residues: CASSQDPGTSGSVSYEQYF.

CDR3 nucleotides: TGCGCCAGCAGCCAAGGCAAGAGGGGCCTAGTCTACGAGCAGTACTTC. Its protein product is CASSQGKRGLVYEQYF. The chain is built from TRBV4-1 and TRBJ2-7; D possibly uses TRBD1 or TRBD2 (5 bases each). Per germline, CDR1 MGHRA and CDR2 YSYEKL. The CDR3 runs to 16 residues. V was trimmed by 1 base and J by 3 bases, leaving 16 bases between them.

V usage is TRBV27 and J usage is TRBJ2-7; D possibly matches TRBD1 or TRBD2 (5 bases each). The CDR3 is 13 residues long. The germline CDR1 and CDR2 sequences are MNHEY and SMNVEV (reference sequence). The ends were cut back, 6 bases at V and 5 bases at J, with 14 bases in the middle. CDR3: CASSPGPSHEQYF. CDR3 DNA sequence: TGTGCCAGCAGCCCGGGACCAAGCCACGAGCAGTACTTC.

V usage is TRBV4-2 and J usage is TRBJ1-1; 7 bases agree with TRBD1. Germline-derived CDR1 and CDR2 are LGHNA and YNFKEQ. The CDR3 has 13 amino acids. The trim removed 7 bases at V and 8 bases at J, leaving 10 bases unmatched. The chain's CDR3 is CASTLQGQVEAFF. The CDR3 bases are TGTGCCAGCACCCTACAGGGGCAAGTCGAAGCTTTCTTT.

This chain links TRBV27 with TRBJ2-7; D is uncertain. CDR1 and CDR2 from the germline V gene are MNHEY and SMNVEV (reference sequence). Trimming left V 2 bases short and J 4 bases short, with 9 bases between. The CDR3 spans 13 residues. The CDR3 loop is CASSLAVDYEQYF. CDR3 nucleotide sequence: TGTGCCAGCAGTTTAGCCGTGGATTACGAGCAGTACTTC.

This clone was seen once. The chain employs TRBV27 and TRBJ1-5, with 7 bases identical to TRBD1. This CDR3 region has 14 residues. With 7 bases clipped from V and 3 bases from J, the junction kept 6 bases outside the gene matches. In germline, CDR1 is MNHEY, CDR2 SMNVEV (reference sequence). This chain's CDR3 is CASNRQGYNQPQHF. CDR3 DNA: TGTGCCAGCAATCGACAGGGATACAATCAGCCCCAGCATTTT.

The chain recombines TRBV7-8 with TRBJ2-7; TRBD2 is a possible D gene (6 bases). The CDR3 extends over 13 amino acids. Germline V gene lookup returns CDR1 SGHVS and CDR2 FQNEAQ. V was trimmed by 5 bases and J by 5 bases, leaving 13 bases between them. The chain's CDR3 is CASSPPSSDEQYF. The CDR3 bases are TGTGCCAGCAGCCCTCCTTCTAGCGACGAGCAGTACTTC.

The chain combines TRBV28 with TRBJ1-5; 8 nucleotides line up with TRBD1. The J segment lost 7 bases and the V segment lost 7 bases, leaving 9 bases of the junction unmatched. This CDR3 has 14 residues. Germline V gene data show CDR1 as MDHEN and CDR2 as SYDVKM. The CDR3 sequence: CASTLQGEGQPQHF. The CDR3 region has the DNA TGTGCCAGCACCCTACAGGGGGAGGGACAGCCCCAGCATTTT.

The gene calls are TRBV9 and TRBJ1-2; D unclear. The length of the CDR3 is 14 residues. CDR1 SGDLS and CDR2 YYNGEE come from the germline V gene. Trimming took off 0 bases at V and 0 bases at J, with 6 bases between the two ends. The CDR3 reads CASSVATANYGYTF. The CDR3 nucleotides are TGTGCCAGCAGCGTAGCTACAGCTAACTATGGCTACACCTTC.

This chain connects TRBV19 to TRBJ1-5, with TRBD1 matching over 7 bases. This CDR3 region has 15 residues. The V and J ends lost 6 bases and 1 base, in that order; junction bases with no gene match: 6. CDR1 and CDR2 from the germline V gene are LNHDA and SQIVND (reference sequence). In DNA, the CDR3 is TGTGCCAGTAGCCTTAGACAGGGAAGCAATCAGCCCCAGCATTTT. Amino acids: CASSLRQGSNQPQHF.

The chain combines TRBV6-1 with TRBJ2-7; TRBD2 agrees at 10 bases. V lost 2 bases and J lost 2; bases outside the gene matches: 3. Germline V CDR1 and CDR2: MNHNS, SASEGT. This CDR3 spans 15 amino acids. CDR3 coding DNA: TGTGCCAGCAGTGAACGACTAGCGGGCGCCTACGAGCAGTACTTC. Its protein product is CASSERLAGAYEQYF.

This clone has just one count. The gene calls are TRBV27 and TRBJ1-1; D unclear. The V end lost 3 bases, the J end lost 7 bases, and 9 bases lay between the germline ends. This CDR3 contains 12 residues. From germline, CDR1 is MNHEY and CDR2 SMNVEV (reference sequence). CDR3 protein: CASSLGSSEAFF. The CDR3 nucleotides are TGTGCCAGCAGTTTGGGCAGTAGTGAAGCTTTCTTT.

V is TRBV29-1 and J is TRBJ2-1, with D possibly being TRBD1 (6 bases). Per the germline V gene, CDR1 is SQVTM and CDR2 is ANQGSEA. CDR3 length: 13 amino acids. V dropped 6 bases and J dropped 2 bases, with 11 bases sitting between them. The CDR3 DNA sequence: TGCAGCGTCCTTACAGGGACCTACAATGAGCAGTTCTTC. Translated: CSVLTGTYNEQFF.

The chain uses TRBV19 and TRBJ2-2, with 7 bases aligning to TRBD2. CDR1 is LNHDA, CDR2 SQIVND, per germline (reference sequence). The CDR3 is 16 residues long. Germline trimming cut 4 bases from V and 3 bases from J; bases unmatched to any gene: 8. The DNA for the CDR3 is TGTGCCAGTAGTAAGGGAAGCGGGGTATACACCGGGGAGCTGTTTTTT. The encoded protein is CASSKGSGVYTGELFF.

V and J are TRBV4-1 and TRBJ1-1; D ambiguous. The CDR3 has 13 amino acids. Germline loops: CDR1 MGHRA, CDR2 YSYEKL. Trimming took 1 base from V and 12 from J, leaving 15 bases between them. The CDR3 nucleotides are TGCGCCAGCAGCCAAGCCCAGTCAACGGGGACTTTCTTT. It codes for CASSQAQSTGTFF.

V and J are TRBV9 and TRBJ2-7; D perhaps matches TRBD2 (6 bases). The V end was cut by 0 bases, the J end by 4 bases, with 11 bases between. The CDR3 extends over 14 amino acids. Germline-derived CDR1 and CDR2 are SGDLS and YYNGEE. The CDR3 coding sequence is TGTGCCAGCAGCGTAGCATGGGGGGATTACGAGCAGTACTTC. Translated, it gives CASSVAWGDYEQYF.

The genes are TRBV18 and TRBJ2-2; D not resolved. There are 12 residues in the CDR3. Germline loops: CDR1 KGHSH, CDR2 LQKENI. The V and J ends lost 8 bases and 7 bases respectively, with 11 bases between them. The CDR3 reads CASPGPRGELFF. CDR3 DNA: TGTGCCAGCCCTGGTCCGCGCGGGGAGCTGTTTTTT.

The CDR3 protein is CASSLGPTTGELFF. The CDR3 nucleotides read TGTGCCAGCAGTCTCGGCCCTACGACCGGGGAGCTGTTTTTT. The chain employs TRBV25-1 and TRBJ2-2; no definite D call. This CDR3 has 14 residues. V lost 5 bases to trimming and J lost 5 bases, with 12 bases between them. The V gene's germline CDR1 is MGHDK and CDR2 SYGVNS.

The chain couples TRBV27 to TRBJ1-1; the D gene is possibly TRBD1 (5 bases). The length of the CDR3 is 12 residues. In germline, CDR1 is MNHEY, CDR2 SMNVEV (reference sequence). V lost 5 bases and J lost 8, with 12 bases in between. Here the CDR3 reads CASSPAQGEAFF. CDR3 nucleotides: TGTGCCAGCAGTCCCGCTCAGGGAGAAGCTTTCTTT.

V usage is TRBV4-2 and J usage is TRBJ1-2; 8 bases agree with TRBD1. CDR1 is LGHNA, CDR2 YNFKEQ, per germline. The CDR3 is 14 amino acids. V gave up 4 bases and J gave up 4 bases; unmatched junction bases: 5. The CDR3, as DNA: TGTGCCAGCAGCCCTGGACAGGGTATCTATGGCTACACCTTC. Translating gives CASSPGQGIYGYTF.

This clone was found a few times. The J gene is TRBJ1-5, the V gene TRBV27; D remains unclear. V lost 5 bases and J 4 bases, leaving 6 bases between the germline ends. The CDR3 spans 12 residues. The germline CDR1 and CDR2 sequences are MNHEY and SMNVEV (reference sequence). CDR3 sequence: CASSPHNQPQHF. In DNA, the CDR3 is TGTGCCAGCAGTCCGCATAATCAGCCCCAGCATTTT.

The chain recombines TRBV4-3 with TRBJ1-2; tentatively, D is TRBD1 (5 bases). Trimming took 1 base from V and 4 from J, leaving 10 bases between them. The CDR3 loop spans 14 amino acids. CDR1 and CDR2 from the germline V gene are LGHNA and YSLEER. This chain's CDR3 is CASSQGQGTYGYTF. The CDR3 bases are TGCGCCAGCAGCCAAGGGCAGGGAACCTATGGCTACACCTTC.

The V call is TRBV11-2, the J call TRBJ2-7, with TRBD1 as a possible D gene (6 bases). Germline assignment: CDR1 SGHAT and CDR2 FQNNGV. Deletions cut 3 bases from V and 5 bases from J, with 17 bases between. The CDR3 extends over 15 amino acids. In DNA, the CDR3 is TGTGCCAGCAGCTTGGGGGCGACACCTCCTAACGAGCAGTACTTC. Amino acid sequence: CASSLGATPPNEQYF.

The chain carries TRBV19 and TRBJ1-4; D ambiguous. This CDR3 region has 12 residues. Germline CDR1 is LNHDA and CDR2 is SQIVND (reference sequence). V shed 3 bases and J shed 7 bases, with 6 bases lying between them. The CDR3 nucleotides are TGTGCCAGTAGTATCGGCGGTGAAAAACTGTTTTTT. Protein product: CASSIGGEKLFF.

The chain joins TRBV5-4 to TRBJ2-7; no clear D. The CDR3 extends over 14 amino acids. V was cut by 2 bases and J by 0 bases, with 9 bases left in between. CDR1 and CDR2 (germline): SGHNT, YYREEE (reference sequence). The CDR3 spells CASSFGPGSYEQYF. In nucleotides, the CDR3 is TGTGCCAGCAGCTTCGGACCGGGCTCCTACGAGCAGTACTTC.

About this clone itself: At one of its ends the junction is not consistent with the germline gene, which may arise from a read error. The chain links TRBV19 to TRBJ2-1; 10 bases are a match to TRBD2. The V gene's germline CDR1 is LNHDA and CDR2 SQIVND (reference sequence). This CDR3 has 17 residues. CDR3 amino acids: CASSMTSGPMSYNEQFF. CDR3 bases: TGTGCCAGCAGTATGACTAGCGGGCCGATGTCCTACAATGAGCAGTTCTTC.

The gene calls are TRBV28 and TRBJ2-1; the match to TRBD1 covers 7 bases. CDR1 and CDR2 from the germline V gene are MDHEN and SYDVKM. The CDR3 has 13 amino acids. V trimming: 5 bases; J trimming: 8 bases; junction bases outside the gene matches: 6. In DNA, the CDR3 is TGTGCCAGCAGTCCCCGACAGGGATATGAGCAGTTCTTC. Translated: CASSPRQGYEQFF.